This record concerns one T cell receptor (beta chain) sequence. Seattle participants joined during active infection and were tracked over time. The record originates from a study of blood T cell repertoires in COVID-19. Background on the study: From T cells, B-cell-depleted T cells, or PBMCs came the material, which was cDNA or gDNA.

TCRdb's table, derived via immunoSEQ multiplex PCR, lists solely in-frame clones and lacks some. The sample includes fewer than 350,000 clones, 80% to 90% of them seen just once. The CDR3 extends over 16 amino acids. Germline loops: CDR1 SGHRS, CDR2 YFSETQ. V was shortened by 3 bases and J by 4 bases, with 17 bases between the two germline ends. Input material: peripheral blood. This receptor was obtained from a man aged 25 to 40 with COVID-19, enrolled during active disease. The gene calls are TRBV5-1 and TRBJ2-1, with D perhaps matching TRBD2 (6 bases). CDR3 nucleotide sequence: TGCGCCAGCAGCTGGACTACTAGGTCCCCGTACAATGAGCAGTTCTTC. Protein product: CASSWTTRSPYNEQFF.